The clone carrying this T cell receptor beta chain was counted at least ten times. The target antigen is unknown. These data originate in a study of Graves' ophthalmopathy and Graves' hyperthyroidism. Across the study: Stable hyperthyroidism denotes an absence of ophthalmopathy throughout 18 months of follow-up. Findings and limits, study-wide: Blood also contained most of the expanded thyroid clonotypes above 0.001 frequency.

CDR3 length: 13 amino acids. The V gene's germline CDR1 is SGHVS and CDR2 FQNEAQ. V dropped 2 bases and J dropped 6; count of bases not matched to a gene: 4. The authors amplified TCR beta CDR3 regions, and they did so from RNA transcripts for repertoire sequencing. First-round RT-PCR relied on HTBI primers, and a second-round multiplex PCR came next. MiXCR, applied by TCRdb to the multiplex PCR reads, yields one record per CDR3 protein. The table lists roughly 1.1 million distinct CDR3 sequences, approximately 35% of them singletons. The sample was peripheral blood or thyroid tissue (not recorded which). The origin of this receptor is an adult man with Graves' hyperthyroidism. The chain recombines TRBV7-8 with TRBJ2-7, with 7 bases fitting TRBD1. The CDR3 here is CASSLIRQGEQYF. CDR3 bases: TGTGCCAGCAGCTTAATCCGACAGGGCGAGCAGTACTTC.